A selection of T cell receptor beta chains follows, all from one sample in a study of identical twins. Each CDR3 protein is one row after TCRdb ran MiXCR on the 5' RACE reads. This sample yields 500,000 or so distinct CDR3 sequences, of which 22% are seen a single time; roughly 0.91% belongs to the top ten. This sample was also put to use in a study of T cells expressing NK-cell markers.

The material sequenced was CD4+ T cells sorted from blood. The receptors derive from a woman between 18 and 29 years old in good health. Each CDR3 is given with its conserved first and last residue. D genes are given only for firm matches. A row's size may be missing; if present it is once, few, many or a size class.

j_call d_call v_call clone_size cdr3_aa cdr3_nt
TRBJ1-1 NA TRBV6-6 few CASARDTDGEAFF TGTGCCAGCGCCCGGGACACCGACGGTGAAGCTTTCTTT
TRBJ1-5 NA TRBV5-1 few CASSLGLPARSPQHF TGCGCCAGCAGCTTGGGCCTGCCTGCCAGGTCACCCCAGCATTTT
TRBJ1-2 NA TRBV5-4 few CASSLNANYGYTF TGTGCCAGCAGCTTGAACGCTAACTATGGCTACACCTTC
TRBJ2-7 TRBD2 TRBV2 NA CASRKTGRGGDSYEQYF TGTGCCAGCAGAAAGACAGGTCGCGGGGGGGATTCCTACGAGCAGTACTTC
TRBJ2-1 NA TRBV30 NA CAWSNRPTILDEQFF TGTGCCTGGAGTAATCGACCCACAATATTGGATGAGCAGTTCTTC
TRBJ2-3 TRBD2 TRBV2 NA CASSAQRGARDTQYF TGTGCCAGCAGTGCCCAGCGGGGGGCCCGGGATACGCAGTATTTT
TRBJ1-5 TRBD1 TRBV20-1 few CSVRQGTSNQPQHF TGCAGTGTTCGACAGGGTACAAGCAATCAGCCCCAGCATTTT
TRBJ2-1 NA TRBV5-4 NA CASSLTSVNNEQFF TGTGCCAGCAGCTTGACTTCCGTTAACAATGAGCAGTTCTTC
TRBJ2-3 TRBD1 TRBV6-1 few CASRNRGQGTDTQYF TGTGCCAGCAGGAACAGGGGGCAAGGAACAGATACGCAGTATTTT
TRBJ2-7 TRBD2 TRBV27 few CASSFPGLATYEQYF TGTGCCAGCAGTTTCCCGGGACTAGCAACCTACGAGCAGTACTTC
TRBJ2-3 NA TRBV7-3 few CASSGAPTDTQYF TGTGCCAGCAGCGGGGCCCCCACAGATACGCAGTATTTT
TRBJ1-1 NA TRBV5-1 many CASSSLTWNTEAFF TGCGCCAGCAGCTCCCTAACCTGGAACACTGAAGCTTTCTTT
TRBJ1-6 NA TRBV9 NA CASSVAPNSPLHF TGTGCCAGCAGCGTAGCCCCCAATTCACCCCTCCACTTT
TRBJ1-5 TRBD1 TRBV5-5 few CASSSTGADNQPQHF TGTGCCAGCAGCTCGACAGGGGCCGACAATCAGCCCCAGCATTTT
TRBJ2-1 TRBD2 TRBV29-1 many CSVDGLGSSDEQFF TGCAGCGTTGATGGACTAGGGAGTAGCGATGAGCAGTTCTTC
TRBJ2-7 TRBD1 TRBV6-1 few CASKRGQGRYEQYF TGTGCCAGTAAGAGAGGACAGGGGCGGTACGAGCAGTACTTC
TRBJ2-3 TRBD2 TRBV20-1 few CSARDSGRSADTQYF TGCAGTGCTAGAGATAGCGGGAGATCCGCAGATACGCAGTATTTT
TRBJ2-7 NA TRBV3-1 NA CASSQGERFGF TGTGCCAGCAGCCAAGGGGAAAGGTTCGGCTTC
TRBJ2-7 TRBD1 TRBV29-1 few CSVRGQGNYEQYF TGCAGCGTCCGGGGACAGGGTAACTACGAGCAGTACTTC
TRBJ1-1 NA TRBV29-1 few CSAGQQEAFF TGCAGCGCAGGACAGCAGGAAGCTTTCTTT
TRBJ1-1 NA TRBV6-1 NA CASSEGGRETEAFF TGTGCCAGCAGTGAAGGGGGCCGGGAGACTGAAGCTTTCTTT
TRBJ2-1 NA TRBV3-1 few CASSQGGYEQFF TGTGCCAGCAGCCAAGGGGGATACGAGCAGTTCTTC
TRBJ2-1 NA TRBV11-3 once CASSLDKPNGEQFF TGTGCCAGCAGCCTGGACAAACCCAATGGAGAGCAGTTCTTC
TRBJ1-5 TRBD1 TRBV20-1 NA CSASRQGDNQPQHF TGCAGTGCTAGCCGACAGGGTGACAATCAGCCCCAGCATTTT
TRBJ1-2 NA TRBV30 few CAWTPTAGGDYGYTF TGTGCCTGGACCCCTACGGCGGGGGGCGATTATGGCTACACCTTC
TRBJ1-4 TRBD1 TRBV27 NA CASSQFAPTGLGTNEKLFF TGTGCCAGCAGCCAATTCGCCCCGACAGGGTTGGGAACTAATGAAAAACTGTTTTTT
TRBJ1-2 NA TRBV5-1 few CASRRDAYFANYGYTF TGCGCCAGCAGACGGGACGCGTACTTCGCTAACTATGGCTACACCTTC
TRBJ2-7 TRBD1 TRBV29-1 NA CSVGTGIHEQYF TGCAGCGTTGGGACAGGGATCCACGAGCAGTACTTC
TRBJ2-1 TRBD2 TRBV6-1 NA CASRASGDNEQFF TGTGCCAGCAGGGCTAGCGGAGACAATGAGCAGTTCTTC
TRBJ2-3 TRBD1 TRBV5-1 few CASGSRGRGGTDTQYF TGCGCCAGCGGATCCAGGGGGCGCGGGGGCACAGATACGCAGTATTTT
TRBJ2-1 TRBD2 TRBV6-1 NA CASSHGTRGRYEQFF TGTGCCAGCAGCCACGGGACTAGAGGGCGGTATGAGCAGTTCTTC
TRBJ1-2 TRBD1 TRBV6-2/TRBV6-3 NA CASSTWTGDYGYTF TGTGCCAGCAGCACCTGGACAGGCGACTATGGCTACACCTTC
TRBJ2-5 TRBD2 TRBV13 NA CASSSTSGRSQETQYF TGTGCCAGCAGCTCCACTAGCGGTCGTAGCCAAGAGACCCAGTACTTC
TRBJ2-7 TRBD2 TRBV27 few CASRGLAGGLEQYF TGTGCCAGCAGGGGACTAGCGGGAGGGCTCGAGCAGTACTTC
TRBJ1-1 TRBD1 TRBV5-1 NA CASSLVQGAATEAFF TGCGCCAGCAGCTTGGTGCAGGGGGCGGCCACTGAAGCTTTCTTT
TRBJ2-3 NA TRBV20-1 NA CSARSVEDTQYF TGCAGTGCTAGATCCGTGGAGGATACGCAGTATTTT